This record looks at one TCR beta chain sequence and its context. The clone's antigen remains unknown. Base qualities are not provided; no much larger clone lies one nucleotide away. CDR1 and CDR2 are read off the germline V gene as SGHAT and FQNNGV. V lost 5 bases and J lost 3 bases, and the count of bases not matched to a germline gene is 5. The CDR3 contains 14 residues, cysteine and phenylalanine counted. Just the 42-base CDR3 DNA is kept, in frame starting at base 1. Participants were included only if at least one PBMC sample before ART initiation and at least two post-ART samples were available. Every participant with HIV received treatment in the United States of America. Before DNA extraction, cryopreserved samples of roughly 0.95-10 million PBMC were thawed and washed. At the time of the earliest PBMC sample, participants with HIV were aged between about 20 and 60 years. Per participant, PBMC samples came from 1-4 timepoints prior to ART initiation and 2-8 timepoints following ART initiation, for a median of 7 samples. For every participant, serial HIV viral load, CD4+ T-cell count, ART history and demographic data were obtained. A Qiagen kit on a QIAcube was used to extract genomic DNA from unsorted PBMC, with samples processed in batches of 12.

The immunoSEQ hsTCRB v3.0 assay was used at survey level resolution to sequence the TRB variable region. A depth of roughly 35,000-55,000 T-cell genomes per sample was targeted for TRB sequencing. TRB libraries were pooled and sequenced on an Illumina MiSeq using a v3 150-cycle kit. The source study handled its data this way. Repertoire analysis ran in R within a reproducible Nextflow workflow covering QC, data transformation and analysis. LymphoSeq2, an R package for exploring AIRR-Seq data, was used to implement the custom analyses. After excluding several samples that yielded fewer than 5000 total TRB sequences, fewer than 200 HIV repertoires remained for analysis. Among the roughly 200 retained HIV repertoires, 59 were collected before ART initiation and around 130 after ART initiation. Repertoires were downsampled to 5000 TRB nucleotide sequences, and summary statistics were averaged over 100 downsampling iterations. TRB sequences were retained for analysis only if CDR3 regions of at least seven amino acids were present. A Shannon entropy-derived clonality score and the Gini coefficient were used to measure diversity. In repertoire networks, the top 5000 CDR3 amino acid sequences were linked whenever an edit distance of one separated two sequences. For TRB CDR3 amino acid sequences, GLIPH2 was used to predict antigen specificity groups and MHC restriction. Known CMV, EBV, HIV or tissue antigen associations were flagged by matching CDR3 amino acid sequences against VDJdb and McPAS-TCR. Pre-ART, post-ART and control groups were compared with Wilcoxon signed-rank tests and Holm-Bonferroni correction. TCRdb holds this immuneACCESS table with in-frame rearrangements only. Some clones are missing; in checked studies, unresolved V genes explain under half, and the rest has no known cause. The V and J calls and clone size come from that table; D and trimming were worked out from the DNA. The sample profile shows under 25,000 clones; approximately 83% of them were found once. Together, the top ten hold approximately 9% of the sample.

This specimen belongs to a study of long-term antiretroviral therapy in people with HIV (dated by TCRdb to the early 2020s). Looking at the study overall: The earliest samples were collected roughly a decade before the 2015 WHO recommendation for immediate ART, at a time when ART was usually postponed until CD4 counts fell. Whether ART initiation and durable HIV suppression were associated with changes in peripheral blood TRB repertoire composition and diversity was tested in a retrospective serial study. From 30 to 35 adults with confirmed HIV infection, the cohort provided around 180 cryopreserved PBMC samples, gathered serially across a mean of approximately six years (range 1-12). No cross-contamination during QIAcube processing was seen in test extractions of a monoclonal T-cell line run alongside roughly 30 polyclonal samples. Of the roughly 30 participants with HIV, approximately 11 were female.

General findings and caveats noted by the study authors: A significant increase in TRB diversity was found to be associated with ART initiation, although TRB diversity was observed to remain significantly below that of transplant donor controls even after long-term ART. Limited PBMC availability meant only the TCR beta chain was sequenced, without alpha chain pairing. The samples span the years 2004 to 2017, and the ART regimens used may be less effective than current regimens. CDR3 length ranges in HIV repertoires were narrower than in controls, and network structure suggested an antigen-experienced repertoire with only a slight naive shift after ART. No data were available on ART adherence, viral resistance or therapy changes, limiting inferences about post-ART repertoire changes. Expanded TRB clones identified before ART initiation dominated the repertoire at all time points, although this dominance fluctuated and declined in many PLHIV after ART. Unsorted PBMC were profiled instead of sorted CD4+ and CD8+ T cells because pre-ART samples had limited cell numbers.

The sample was unsorted PBMCs, taken 0.5 years before starting antiretroviral therapy. The sequence came from a man between 18 and 29 years old with HIV. The rearrangement combines TRBV11-2 with TRBJ2-7; the central 9 bases match TRBD1. The CDR3 region: CASSASTGGYEQYF. The nucleotide sequence reads TGTGCCAGCAGCGCGTCGACAGGGGGCTACGAGCAGTACTTC. Where the CDR3 stops, the reference TRBV11-2 and TRBJ2-7 genes take over; the full variable domain is EAGVAQSPRYKIIEKRQSVAFWCNPISGHATLYWYQQILGQGPKLLIQFQNNGVVDDSQLPKDRFSAERLKGVDSTLKIQPAKLEDSAVYLCASSASTGGYEQYFGPGTRLTVT.